The clone carrying this T cell receptor (beta chain) was counted a single time. Its antigen is unknown. Germline V gives CDR1 SQVTM, CDR2 ANQGSEA. The CDR3 sequence is 13 residues long. The J segment lost 6 bases and the V segment lost 7 bases, leaving 8 bases of the junction unmatched. This record belongs to a study of T cell responses to AZD1222 COVID-19 vaccine. Study-level background: Researchers grouped second doses given at about 4 or about 12 weeks into one pool. Overall study results and limits: Clonal diversity was possibly underestimated, and the donors were mostly white British, with more females. CD4 TCRs linked to vaccination spanned spike, dominating at 160-218 and 743-854.

Clones were read by immunoSEQ multiplex PCR, and TCRdb kept only the in-frame ones, dropping some. Of about 84,000 clones detected, nearly 90% appear once; the ten largest clones hold approximately 1.6%. This TCR came from an adult in good health. This chain connects TRBV29-1 to TRBJ2-1; 8 bases fit TRBD2. The specimen was peripheral blood, collected on day 0 of AZD1222 vaccination. The CDR3 region is CSGGLDAGNEQFF. As DNA, the CDR3 is TGCAGCGGGGGACTAGACGCTGGCAATGAGCAGTTCTTC.